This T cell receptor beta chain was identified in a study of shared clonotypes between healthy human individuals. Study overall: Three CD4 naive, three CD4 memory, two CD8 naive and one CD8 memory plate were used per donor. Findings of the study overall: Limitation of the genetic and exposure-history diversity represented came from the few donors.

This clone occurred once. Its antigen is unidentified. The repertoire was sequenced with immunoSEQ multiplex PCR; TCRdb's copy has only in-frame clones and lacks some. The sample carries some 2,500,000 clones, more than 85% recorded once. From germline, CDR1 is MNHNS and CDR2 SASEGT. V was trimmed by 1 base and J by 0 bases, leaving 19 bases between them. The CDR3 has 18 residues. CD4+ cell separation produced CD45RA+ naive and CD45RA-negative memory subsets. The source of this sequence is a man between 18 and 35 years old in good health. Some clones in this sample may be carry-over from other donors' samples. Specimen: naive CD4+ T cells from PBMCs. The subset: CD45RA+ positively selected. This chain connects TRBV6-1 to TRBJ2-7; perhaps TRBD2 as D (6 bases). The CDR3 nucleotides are TGTGCCAGCAGTGAAGGGGTGGGAGGCAGGCCTAACTCCTACGAGCAGTACTTC. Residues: CASSEGVGGRPNSYEQYF.